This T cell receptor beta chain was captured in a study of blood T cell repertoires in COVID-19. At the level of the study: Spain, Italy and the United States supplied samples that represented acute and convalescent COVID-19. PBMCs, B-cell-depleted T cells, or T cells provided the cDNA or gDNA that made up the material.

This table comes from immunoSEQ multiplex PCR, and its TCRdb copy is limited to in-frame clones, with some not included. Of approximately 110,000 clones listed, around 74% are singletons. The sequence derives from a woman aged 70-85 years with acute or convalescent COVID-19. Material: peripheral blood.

Written as DNA, the CDR3 is TGTGCCAGCAGCTTAGGAGGGGGGGCCTCAGATACGCAGTATTTT. Its protein product is CASSLGGGASDTQYF. This chain joins TRBV7-2 and TRBJ2-3, with D tentatively TRBD2 (7 bases). Trimming shortened V by 1 base and J by 4 bases, and 12 bases separated the two germline ends. CDR1 and CDR2 from the germline V gene are SGHTA and FQGNSA. The CDR3 consists of 15 residues. Variable domain in full (rest from reference TRBV7-2 and TRBJ2-3): GAGVSQSPSNKVTEKGKDVELRCDPISGHTALYWYRQSLGQGLEFLIYFQGNSAPDKSGLPSDRFSAERTGGSVSTLTIQRTQQEDSAVYLCASSLGGGASDTQYFGPGTRLTVL.